This TCR beta chain was recorded in a study of human T cells and chemical hapten exposure. This clonotype has only a few counts. In TCRdb, the RACE reads were re-called with MiXCR into one record per CDR3 protein. Seen here are 380,000 or so distinct CDR3 sequences, around 5.5% observed once, and the top ten hold roughly 8.2%. Trimming removed 0 bases from V and 0 bases from J, with 7 bases in between. This CDR3 has 16 amino acids. Germline CDR1 SGDLS, CDR2 YYNGEE. Time point in this sample: pre-sensitization, week 0. Treatment in this sample: therapeutic diphenylcyclopropenone sensitization with weekly scalp DPC.

The chain recombines TRBV9 with TRBJ2-6; D is unclear. The source of this sequence is a young woman with alopecia areata. Some clones in this sample may be carry-over from other donors' samples. The material was whole blood, obtained in connection with sensitization to the hapten diphenylcyclopropenone (DPC). This CDR3 is CASSVGTVSGANVLTF. The CDR3, as DNA: TGTGCCAGCAGCGTAGGTACGGTCTCTGGGGCCAACGTCCTGACTTTC.